Following are 15 T cell receptor beta chains from one sample sequenced in a study of siplizumab effects on memory and regulatory T cells. Produced via immunoSEQ multiplex PCR; TCRdb's table is partial and in-frame only. The sample holds some 100,000 clones; approximately 90% are singletons and the top ten take around 0.68%. The sequenced sample was Tregs sorted from blood. The receptors originated from a human donor in good health.

The chain carries TRBV27 and TRBJ2-7, with D uncertain. CDR3 length: 16 residues. Germline CDR1 is MNHEY and CDR2 is SMNVEV (reference sequence). V was pared by 5 bases and J by 0 bases, with 17 bases between. The CDR3, as DNA: TGTGCCAGCAGTCCCTACCGGGTCCTCAGCTCCTACGAGCAGTACTTC. It codes for CASSPYRVLSSYEQYF.

The V and J genes are TRBV27 and TRBJ2-1; 7 bases line up with TRBD2. CDR1 is MNHEY and CDR2 is SMNVEV in the germline V gene (reference sequence). This CDR3 is 16 amino acids long. The V and J ends lost 4 bases and 1 base, in that order; junction bases with no gene match: 7. The CDR3 spells CASSWGLTLSYNEQFF. The CDR3 region has the DNA TGTGCCAGCAGTTGGGGACTAACTCTATCCTACAATGAGCAGTTCTTC.

This clone showed up just once. The rearrangement joins TRBV5-1 to TRBJ2-2, with D uncertain. The CDR3 extends over 14 amino acids. The V end lost 1 base, the J end lost 3 bases, and 7 bases lay between the germline ends. In germline, CDR1 is SGHRS, CDR2 YFSETQ. The CDR3 DNA reads as TGCGCCAGCAGCTTGTTGGTCGACACCGGGGAGCTGTTTTTT. Its translation is CASSLLVDTGELFF. Together with reference TRBV5-1 and TRBJ2-2, the CDR3 gives the full variable domain: KAGVTQTPRYLIKTRGQQVTLSCSPISGHRSVSWYQQTPGQGLQFLFEYFSETQRNKGNFPGRFSGRQFSNSRSEMNVSTLELGDSALYLCASSLLVDTGELFFGEGSRLTVL.

V is TRBV28 and J is TRBJ1-3; D unresolved. The germline V gene has CDR1 MDHEN and CDR2 SYDVKM. CDR3 size: 16 residues. V was trimmed by 2 bases and J by 2 bases, leaving 13 bases between them. The CDR3 sequence: CASSLVPDFTGNTIYF. For the CDR3, the DNA is TGTGCCAGCAGTTTAGTTCCAGACTTTACTGGAAACACCATATATTTT.

This clone was seen only once. CDR3 DNA sequence: TGTGCCAGCAGCCCAATCACAGATACGCAGTATTTT. This gives the protein CASSPITDTQYF. The chain is built from TRBV7-3 and TRBJ2-3; D ambiguous. In germline, CDR1 is SGHTA, CDR2 FQGTGA. The V end was cut by 5 bases, the J end by 2 bases, with 5 bases between. The CDR3 runs to 12 residues.

This chain links TRBV7-3 with TRBJ2-1; 7 nucleotides line up with TRBD2. The CDR3 length is 12 residues. Germline-derived CDR1 and CDR2 are SGHTA and FQGTGA. V shed 6 bases, J shed 12 bases, and the junction held 8 bases outside the gene matches. The chain's CDR3 is CASSSLAGGQFF. The DNA of the CDR3 is TGTGCCAGCAGTTCATTAGCGGGTGGGCAGTTCTTC.

The J gene is TRBJ2-3, the V gene TRBV29-1, with 10 bases that match TRBD2. The CDR3 loop spans 14 amino acids. V shed 7 bases, J shed 4 bases, and the junction held 8 bases outside the gene matches. Germline loops: CDR1 SQVTM, CDR2 ANQGSEA. In DNA form, the CDR3 reads TGCAGCGCCCTAGCGGGAGACTTCGCAGATACGCAGTATTTT. As protein: CSALAGDFADTQYF.

The genes are TRBV28 and TRBJ1-2; D is ambiguous. V lost 4 bases and J lost 7, with 10 bases in between. The CDR3 contains 12 residues. CDR1 is MDHEN, CDR2 SYDVKM, per germline. The CDR3 coding sequence is TGTGCCAGCAGTTCACAAGTCCGTGGCTACACCTTC. Protein sequence: CASSSQVRGYTF.

J is TRBJ2-3 and V is TRBV10-1; 9 nucleotides agree with TRBD2. V dropped 4 bases and J dropped 4; count of bases not matched to a gene: 6. The germline V gene has CDR1 WNHNN and CDR2 SYGVQD (reference sequence). The CDR3 totals 15 residues. The CDR3 region is CASSGVSGSADTQYF. DNA of the CDR3: TGCGCCAGCAGTGGCGTTAGCGGGAGTGCAGATACGCAGTATTTT.

J is TRBJ1-2 and V is TRBV4-1; D ambiguous. Germline values: CDR1 MGHRA, CDR2 YSYEKL. Trimming took 3 bases from V and 0 from J, leaving 11 bases between them. The CDR3 sequence is 15 residues long. The CDR3 nucleotides are TGCGCCAGCAGCCAGGGTACAGCGGCTAACTATGGCTACACCTTC. Translating gives CASSQGTAANYGYTF.

The V gene is TRBV5-1, the J gene TRBJ1-1; no clear D gene. The CDR3 runs 15 residues. Trimming cost V 1 base and J 0 bases, with 10 bases left between them. Germline V gives CDR1 SGHRS, CDR2 YFSETQ. The chain's CDR3 is CASSLRDFLNTEAFF. The CDR3 region has the DNA TGCGCCAGCAGCTTGCGGGATTTCCTGAACACTGAAGCTTTCTTT.

The rearrangement uses TRBV11-2 and TRBJ2-3; 8 nucleotides align to TRBD2. CDR1 and CDR2 (germline): SGHAT, FQNNGV. The CDR3 length is 15 residues. V dropped 1 base and J dropped 0; count of bases not matched to a gene: 0. In nucleotides, the CDR3 is TGTGCCAGCAGCTTAGCGGGAGGGAGCACAGATACGCAGTATTTT. Residues: CASSLAGGSTDTQYF.

The chain links TRBV5-5 to TRBJ1-1; D remains unclear. In germline, CDR1 is SGHKS, CDR2 YYEKEE (reference sequence). The CDR3 has 14 amino acids. V shed 4 bases and J shed 1 base, with 11 bases lying between them. The CDR3 DNA reads as TGTGCCAGCAGCCGGAGGGCGGCGAACACTGAAGCTTTCTTT. Its translation is CASSRRAANTEAFF.

V gene TRBV12-5 combines with J gene TRBJ2-2; 11 nucleotides agree with TRBD2. The CDR3 sequence is 18 residues long. Losses at the gene ends were 5 bases for V and 3 bases for J; bases not matched to a gene: 11. CDR1 is LGHNT, CDR2 FRNRAP, per germline. The DNA for the CDR3 is TGTGCTAGTGGTCTTGGAACTAGCGGGAGTTTTCACACCGGGGAGCTGTTTTTT. Its protein product is CASGLGTSGSFHTGELFF. Full variable domain (missing parts from reference TRBV12-5 and TRBJ2-2): DARVTQTPRHKVTEMGQEVTMRCQPILGHNTVFWYRQTMMQGLELLAYFRNRAPLDDSGMPKDRFSAEMPDATLATLKIQPSEPRDSAVYFCASGLGTSGSFHTGELFFGEGSRLTVL.

V is TRBV18 and J is TRBJ2-5; D is undetermined. The CDR3 length is 12 residues. V lost 4 bases and J 0 bases, leaving 3 bases between the germline ends. Germline lookup yields CDR1 KGHSH and CDR2 LQKENI. The CDR3 DNA reads as TGTGCCAGCTCACAAAACCAAGAGACCCAGTACTTC. It is translated as CASSQNQETQYF.